This record covers a single T cell receptor beta chain. Its antigen is unknown. A sample-barcoded 5' primer and a J-beta primer mix were used in a second PCR of roughly 6 to 11 cycles. MiXCR, applied by TCRdb to the 5' RACE reads, yields one record per CDR3 protein. The sample contains about 690,000 distinct CDR3 sequences, less than 45% of which appear only once. V lost 6 bases and J lost 7, with 16 bases in between. CDR3 length: 14 amino acids. CDR1 and CDR2 from the germline V gene are SGHTA and FQGNSA. The data derive from a study of blood T cells in healthy people across ages. As for the study in general: Capturing about one barcoded beta molecule per two T cells was achieved by template switching.

The study, taken as a whole, reports: Naive CD4+ cell counts and diversity both ran higher in long-lived than in aged donors.

The TCR comes from a man older than 75 in good health. The gene calls are TRBV7-2 and TRBJ1-5; no clear D. Sequences were obtained from blood. CDR3 bases: TGTGCCAGCAGTCCAACCCCGGGGTGGCAGCCCCAGCATTTT. This translates into CASSPTPGWQPQHF.